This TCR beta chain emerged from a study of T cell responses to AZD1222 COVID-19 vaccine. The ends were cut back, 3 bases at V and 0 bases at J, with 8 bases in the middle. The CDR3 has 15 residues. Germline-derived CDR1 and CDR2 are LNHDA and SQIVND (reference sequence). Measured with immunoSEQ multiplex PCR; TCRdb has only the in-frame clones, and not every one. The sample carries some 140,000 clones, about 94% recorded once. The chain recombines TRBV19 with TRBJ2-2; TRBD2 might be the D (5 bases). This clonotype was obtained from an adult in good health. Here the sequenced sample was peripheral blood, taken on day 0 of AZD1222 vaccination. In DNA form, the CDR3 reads TGTGCCAGTAGTATTGGACTTTCGAACACCGGGGAGCTGTTTTTT. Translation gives CASSIGLSNTGELFF.